Sequencing of this T cell receptor beta chain was carried out in a study of blood T cell repertoires in COVID-19. The CDR3 has 17 amino acids. Germline CDR1 LNHNV, CDR2 YYDKDF (reference sequence). V was pared by 3 bases and J by 7 bases, with 15 bases of the junction left unmatched. Per the original data handling: For nucleated cells, counts were estimated from reference gene primer amplification. Sequenced by immunoSEQ multiplex PCR; TCRdb stores in-frame clones only, minus some. From that table come the V and J calls and clone size; the DNA was used to work out D and trimming. This table holds about 49,000 clones, about 76% found once.

This TCR was recovered from a man aged 65 to 79 with active or convalescent COVID-19. This chain links TRBV15 with TRBJ2-3, with 8 bases fitting TRBD1. Material: peripheral blood. CDR3 nucleotides: TGTGCCACCAGCAGGGATATGACAGGGGCTCCCACGAATACGCAGTATTTT. It encodes CATSRDMTGAPTNTQYF.